The next 8 T cell receptor beta chains were all read from a single sample in a study of T cells in Graves' hyperthyroidism and ophthalmopathy. Amplification of TCR beta CDR3 regions was performed using RNA transcripts as template. HTBI primers were the set used in a first-round RT-PCR of the TCR CDR3. TCRdb called the multiplex PCR reads again in MiXCR, with one record for every CDR3 protein. The data show hundreds of thousands of distinct CDR3 sequences, less than 25% seen once. Sequenced input: blood. The receptors here all came from a man aged 25 to 45 with Graves' ophthalmopathy.

The V call is TRBV18, the J call TRBJ2-5; D may be TRBD1 (6 bases). There are 15 residues in the CDR3. In germline, CDR1 is KGHSH, CDR2 LQKENI. Trimming removed 4 bases at V and 1 base at J, with 13 bases between. In DNA form, the CDR3 reads TGTGCCAGCTCACTAAAAATGGACAGCCAAGAGACCCAGTACTTC. This codes for CASSLKMDSQETQYF.

Many counts were recorded for this clonotype. The chain carries TRBV30 and TRBJ1-2, with 8 bases lining up with TRBD1. With V trimmed by 0 bases and J by 7 bases, 7 bases remained unmatched. Germline loops: CDR1 GTSNPN, CDR2 SVGIG (reference sequence). This CDR3 is built from 14 residues. In DNA, the CDR3 is TGTGCCTGGAGTGTAACAGGGGGTCTCGTTGGCTACACCTTC. It is translated as CAWSVTGGLVGYTF.

This clonotype was detected only a few times. CDR3 residues: CSASGQGNAPFYEQYF. CDR3 bases: TGCAGTGCTAGCGGGCAGGGAAACGCTCCTTTTTACGAGCAGTACTTC. V usage is TRBV20-1 and J usage is TRBJ2-7; the D gene is possibly TRBD1 (5 bases). The V end lost 3 bases, the J end lost 4 bases, and 22 bases lay between the germline ends. CDR3 length: 16 amino acids. Germline CDR1 DFQATT, CDR2 SNEGSKA (reference sequence).

This clonotype occurred a few times. V and J are TRBV5-1 and TRBJ2-2; D perhaps matches TRBD2 (6 bases). Germline V gene data show CDR1 as SGHRS and CDR2 as YFSETQ. The CDR3 runs 15 residues. Trimming pared 4 bases from V and 5 bases from J, leaving 15 bases between. CDR3 nucleotide sequence: TGCGCCAGCAGCCTGACTAGGCAGGTTACCGGGGAGCTGTTTTTT. It codes for CASSLTRQVTGELFF.

This clonotype has only a few counts. V is TRBV3-1 and J is TRBJ2-7; no definite D call. Trimming left V 7 bases short and J 5 bases short, with 12 bases between. The V gene's germline CDR1 is LGHDT and CDR2 YNNKEL (reference sequence). The CDR3 length is 12 residues. The CDR3 DNA reads as TGTGCCAGCACCCGGTTCGGCGACGAGCAGTACTTC. It specifies CASTRFGDEQYF.

This clonotype was detected a few times. This chain uses TRBV5-1 with TRBJ2-4; TRBD2 might be the D (6 bases). The CDR3 consists of 13 residues. From germline, CDR1 is SGHRS and CDR2 YFSETQ. Trimming took 7 bases from V and 15 from J, leaving 23 bases between them. The CDR3 protein is CASALTRDSAGYF. For the CDR3, the DNA is TGCGCCAGCGCCTTAACCCGGGACTCAGCGGGGTACTTC.

J is TRBJ2-1 and V is TRBV3-1, with TRBD2 matching 9 bases. V was clipped by 1 base and J by 11 bases; unmatched bases: 9. CDR3 size: 15 residues. CDR1 is LGHDT, CDR2 YNNKEL, per germline (reference sequence). The CDR3 protein is CASSQVAGGAQKQFF. In nucleotides, the CDR3 is TGTGCCAGCAGCCAAGTTGCGGGAGGGGCCCAGAAGCAGTTCTTC.

This clonotype was detected ten times or more. The CDR3 spells CASSLDARGNEQFF. CDR3 sequence (DNA): TGCGCCAGCAGCTTGGACGCAAGGGGCAATGAGCAGTTCTTC. V gene TRBV5-1 combines with J gene TRBJ2-1, with a possible D match to TRBD1 (5 bases). This CDR3 region has 14 residues. Germline loops: CDR1 SGHRS, CDR2 YFSETQ. V gave up 0 bases and J gave up 6 bases, with 10 bases separating them.